The entry that follows covers one T cell receptor (beta chain) sequence. What it recognizes is unknown. This entry is derived from a study of cytomegalovirus exposure and HLA in healthy donors. Study details: Roughly 180 million T cells yielded around 120 million unique TCR beta sequences in earlier analysis.

V gave up 1 base and J gave up 7 bases, with 11 bases separating them. This CDR3 contains 14 residues. CDR1 is LGHNA and CDR2 is YNFKEQ in the germline V gene. Broader study findings: Association of a missense DCLRE1C variant with TCR beta V- and J-gene trimming was reported in a later analysis. In a later analysis, CMV-associated beta chains were mostly HLA-associated, it appeared.

PCR amplification relied on 60 Vbeta primers (plus 13 Jbeta primers). TCRdb's table, derived via immunoSEQ multiplex PCR, lists solely in-frame clones and lacks some. Among 110,000 or so clones listed, over 9.5% were seen once. This receptor was obtained from a man aged 35-49 years in good health and CMV-seropositive. The material sequenced was PBMCs. The rearrangement links TRBV4-2 to TRBJ1-5, with D tentatively TRBD1 (6 bases). The CDR3 coding sequence is TGTGCCAGCAGCCAAGGAACAGGGTCCCAGCCCCAGCATTTT. It is translated as CASSQGTGSQPQHF.